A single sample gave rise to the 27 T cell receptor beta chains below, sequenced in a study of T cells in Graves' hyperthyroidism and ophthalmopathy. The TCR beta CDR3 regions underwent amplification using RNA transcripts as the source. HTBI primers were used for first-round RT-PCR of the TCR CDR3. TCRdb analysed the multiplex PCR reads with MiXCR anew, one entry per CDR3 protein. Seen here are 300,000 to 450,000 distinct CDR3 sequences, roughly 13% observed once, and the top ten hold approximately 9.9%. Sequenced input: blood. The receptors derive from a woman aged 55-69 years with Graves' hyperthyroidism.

The CDR3 sequence: CASSHHGGRANTEAFF. CDR3 bases: TGTGCCAGCAGCCACCACGGTGGCAGGGCGAACACTGAAGCTTTCTTT. V gene TRBV7-9 combines with J gene TRBJ1-1; perhaps TRBD1 as D (5 bases). CDR3 length: 16 residues. Germline CDR1 SEHNR, CDR2 FQNEAQ (reference sequence). Between the trimmed V and J ends, which lost 5 bases and 1 base, there was a span of 17 bases.

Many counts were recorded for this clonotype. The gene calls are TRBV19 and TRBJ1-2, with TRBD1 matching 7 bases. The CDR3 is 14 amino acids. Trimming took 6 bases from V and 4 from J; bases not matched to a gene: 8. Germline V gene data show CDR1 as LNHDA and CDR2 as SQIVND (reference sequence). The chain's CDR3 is CASRIQGIPYGYTF. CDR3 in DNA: TGTGCCAGTAGAATACAGGGGATTCCCTATGGCTACACCTTC.

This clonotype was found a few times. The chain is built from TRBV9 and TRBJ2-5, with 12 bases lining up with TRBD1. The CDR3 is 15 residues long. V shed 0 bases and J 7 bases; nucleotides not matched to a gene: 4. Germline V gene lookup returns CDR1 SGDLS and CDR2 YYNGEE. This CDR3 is CASSVDPGQGATQYF. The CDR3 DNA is TGTGCCAGCAGCGTAGACCCGGGACAGGGGGCGACCCAGTACTTC.

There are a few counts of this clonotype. The CDR3 sequence is CSAVKQGTSHLGYGYTF. In DNA, the CDR3 is TGCAGTGCTGTAAAACAGGGTACTAGCCACCTCGGGTATGGCTACACCTTC. This sequence joins TRBV20-1 and TRBJ1-2, with a possible D match to TRBD1 (6 bases). V gave up 5 bases and J gave up 5 bases, with 27 bases separating them. Germline V CDR1 and CDR2: DFQATT, SNEGSKA (reference sequence). The CDR3 has 17 residues.

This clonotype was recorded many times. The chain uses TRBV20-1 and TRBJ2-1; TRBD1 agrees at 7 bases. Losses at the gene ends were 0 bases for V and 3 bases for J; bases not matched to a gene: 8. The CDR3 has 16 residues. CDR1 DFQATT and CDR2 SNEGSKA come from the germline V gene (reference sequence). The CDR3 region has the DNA TGCAGTGCTAGAGATCCCTCACAGGGGTACTACAATGAGCAGTTCTTC. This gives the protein CSARDPSQGYYNEQFF.

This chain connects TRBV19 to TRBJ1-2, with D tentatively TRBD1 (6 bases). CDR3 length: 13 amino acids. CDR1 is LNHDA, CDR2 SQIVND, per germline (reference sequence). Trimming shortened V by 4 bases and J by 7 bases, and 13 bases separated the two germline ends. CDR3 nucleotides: TGTGCCAGTAGTACCTCGGGGGCGGGTGGCTACACCTTC. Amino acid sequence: CASSTSGAGGYTF.

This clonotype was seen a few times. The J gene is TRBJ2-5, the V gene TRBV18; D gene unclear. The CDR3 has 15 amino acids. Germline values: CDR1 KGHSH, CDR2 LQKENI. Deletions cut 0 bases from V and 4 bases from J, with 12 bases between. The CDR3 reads CASSPPIGPGETQYF. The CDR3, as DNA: TGTGCCAGCTCACCACCTATCGGACCTGGAGAGACCCAGTACTTC.

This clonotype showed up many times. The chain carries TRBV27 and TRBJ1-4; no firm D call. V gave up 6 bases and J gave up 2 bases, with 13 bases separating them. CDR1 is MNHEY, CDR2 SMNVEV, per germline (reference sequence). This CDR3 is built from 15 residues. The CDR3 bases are TGTGCCAGCAGAGTGGCCATGGGGACTAATGAAAAACTGTTTTTT. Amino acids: CASRVAMGTNEKLFF.

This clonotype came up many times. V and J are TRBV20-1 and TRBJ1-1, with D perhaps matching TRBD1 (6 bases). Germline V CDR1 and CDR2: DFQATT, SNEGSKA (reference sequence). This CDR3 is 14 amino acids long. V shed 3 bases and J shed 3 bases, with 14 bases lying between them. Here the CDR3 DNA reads TGCAGTGCTAGCAGGGGAGTTTTAGACACTGAAGCTTTCTTT. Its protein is CSASRGVLDTEAFF.

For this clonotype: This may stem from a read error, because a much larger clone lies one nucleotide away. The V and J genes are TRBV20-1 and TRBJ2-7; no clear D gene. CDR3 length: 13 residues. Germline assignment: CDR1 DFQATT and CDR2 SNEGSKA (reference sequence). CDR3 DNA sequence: TGCAGTGCTGCCCGGACCCTCCCCTACGGGCAGTACTTC. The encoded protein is CSAARTLPYGQYF.

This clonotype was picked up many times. The CDR3 sequence is CATSDRTTGGDGYTF. The DNA for the CDR3 is TGTGCCACCAGTGATCGCACGACAGGGGGTGATGGCTACACCTTC. The chain combines TRBV24-1 with TRBJ1-2; 9 bases map to TRBD1. Germline CDR1 is KGHDR and CDR2 is SFDVKD. The V and J ends lost 3 bases and 6 bases, in that order; junction bases with no gene match: 7. There are 15 residues in the CDR3.

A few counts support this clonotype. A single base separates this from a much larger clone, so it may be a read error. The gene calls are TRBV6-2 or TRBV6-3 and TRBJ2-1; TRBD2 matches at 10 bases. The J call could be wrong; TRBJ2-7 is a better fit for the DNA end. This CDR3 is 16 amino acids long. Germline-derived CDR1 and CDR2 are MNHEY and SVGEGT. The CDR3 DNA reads TGTGCCAGCACCTGGGGTAGCGGGAGGATCTACAATGAGCAGTACTTC. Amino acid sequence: CASTWGSGRIYNEQYF.

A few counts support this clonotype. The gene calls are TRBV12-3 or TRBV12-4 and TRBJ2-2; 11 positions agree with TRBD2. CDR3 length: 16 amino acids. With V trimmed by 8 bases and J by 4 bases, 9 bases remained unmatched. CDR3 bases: TGTGCCAGCGAGACCGGGACTAGCGGAATCACCGGGGAGCTGTTTTTT. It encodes CASETGTSGITGELFF.

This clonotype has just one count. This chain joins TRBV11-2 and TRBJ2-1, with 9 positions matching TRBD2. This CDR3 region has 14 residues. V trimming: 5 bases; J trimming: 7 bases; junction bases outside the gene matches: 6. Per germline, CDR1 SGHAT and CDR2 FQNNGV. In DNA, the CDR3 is TGTGCCAGCAGCCGTTCTAGCGGGATTAATGAGCAGTTCTTC. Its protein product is CASSRSSGINEQFF.

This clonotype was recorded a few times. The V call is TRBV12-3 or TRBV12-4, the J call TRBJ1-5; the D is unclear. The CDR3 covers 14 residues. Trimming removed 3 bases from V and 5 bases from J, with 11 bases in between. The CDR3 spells CASSFGQVDQPQHF. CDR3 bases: TGTGCCAGCAGTTTCGGTCAGGTCGATCAGCCCCAGCATTTT.

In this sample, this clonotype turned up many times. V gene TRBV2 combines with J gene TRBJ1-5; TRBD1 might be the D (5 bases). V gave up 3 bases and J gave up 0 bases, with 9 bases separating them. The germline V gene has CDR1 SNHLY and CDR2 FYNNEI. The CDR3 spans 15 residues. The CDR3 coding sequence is TGTGCCAGCAGTGATGGGGGGGGTAGCAATCAGCCCCAGCATTTT. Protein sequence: CASSDGGGSNQPQHF.

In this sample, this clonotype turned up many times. The CDR3 DNA is TGCGCCAGCAGCTTGGGAGGGACTAGCTACGCTGAGCAGTTCTTC. Translating it yields CASSLGGTSYAEQFF. The V call is TRBV5-1, the J call TRBJ2-1; 9 nucleotides align to TRBD2. The V gene's germline CDR1 is SGHRS and CDR2 YFSETQ. The CDR3 loop spans 15 amino acids. After removal of 0 bases from V and 9 bases from J, the junction contained 7 bases not matched to a gene.

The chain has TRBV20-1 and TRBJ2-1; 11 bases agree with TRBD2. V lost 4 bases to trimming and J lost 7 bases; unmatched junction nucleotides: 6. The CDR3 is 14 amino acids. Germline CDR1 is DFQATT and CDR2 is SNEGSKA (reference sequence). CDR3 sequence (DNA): TGCAGTGCTATAGCGGGAGGGCCATGGAATGAGCAGTTCTTC. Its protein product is CSAIAGGPWNEQFF.

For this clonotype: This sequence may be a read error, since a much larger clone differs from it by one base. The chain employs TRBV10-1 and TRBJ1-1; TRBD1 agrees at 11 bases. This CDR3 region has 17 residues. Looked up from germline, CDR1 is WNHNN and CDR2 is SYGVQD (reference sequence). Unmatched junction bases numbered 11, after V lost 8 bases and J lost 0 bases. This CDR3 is CASGGGTGGPMNTEAFF. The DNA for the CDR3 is TGCGCCAGCGGTGGTGGGACAGGGGGGCCCATGAACACTGAAGCTTTCTTT.

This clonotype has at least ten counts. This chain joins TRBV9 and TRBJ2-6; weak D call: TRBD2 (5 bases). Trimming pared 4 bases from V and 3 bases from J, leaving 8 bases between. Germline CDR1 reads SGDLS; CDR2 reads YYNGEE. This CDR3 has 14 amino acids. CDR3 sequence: CASSLSGGANVLTF. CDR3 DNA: TGTGCCAGCAGCTTAAGCGGTGGGGCCAACGTCCTGACTTTC. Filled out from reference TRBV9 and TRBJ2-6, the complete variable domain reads DSGVTQTPKHLITATGQRVTLRCSPRSGDLSVYWYQQSLDQGLQFLIQYYNGEERAKGNILERFSAQQFPDLHSELNLSSLELGDSALYFCASSLSGGANVLTFGAGSRLTVL.

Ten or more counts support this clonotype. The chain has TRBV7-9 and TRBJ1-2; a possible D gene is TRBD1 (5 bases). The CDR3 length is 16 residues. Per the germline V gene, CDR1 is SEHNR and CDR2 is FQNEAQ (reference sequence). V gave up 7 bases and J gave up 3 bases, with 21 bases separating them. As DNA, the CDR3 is TGTGCCAGCACCGTCCCTTACAAGGGGCAAGACTATGGCTACACCTTC. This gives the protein CASTVPYKGQDYGYTF.

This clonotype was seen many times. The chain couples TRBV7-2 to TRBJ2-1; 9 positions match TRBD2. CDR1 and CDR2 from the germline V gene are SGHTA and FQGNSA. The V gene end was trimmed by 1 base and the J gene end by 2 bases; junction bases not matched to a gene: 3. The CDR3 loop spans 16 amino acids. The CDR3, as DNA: TGTGCCAGCAGCTTAGTGACTAGCGGTCCCTACAATGAGCAGTTCTTC. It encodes CASSLVTSGPYNEQFF.

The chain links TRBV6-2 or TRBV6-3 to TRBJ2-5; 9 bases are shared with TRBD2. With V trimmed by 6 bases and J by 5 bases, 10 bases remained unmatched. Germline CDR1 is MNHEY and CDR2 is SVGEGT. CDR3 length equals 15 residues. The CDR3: CASSPRLAGGETQYF. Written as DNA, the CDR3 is TGTGCCAGCAGCCCGCGTCTGGCGGGAGGGGAGACCCAGTACTTC.

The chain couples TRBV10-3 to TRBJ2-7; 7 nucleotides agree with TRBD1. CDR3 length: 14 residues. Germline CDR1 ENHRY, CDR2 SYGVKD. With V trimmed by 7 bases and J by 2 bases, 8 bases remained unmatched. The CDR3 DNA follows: TGTGCCATCACTAGGACAGGTCAAACCTACGAGCAGTACTTC. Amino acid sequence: CAITRTGQTYEQYF.

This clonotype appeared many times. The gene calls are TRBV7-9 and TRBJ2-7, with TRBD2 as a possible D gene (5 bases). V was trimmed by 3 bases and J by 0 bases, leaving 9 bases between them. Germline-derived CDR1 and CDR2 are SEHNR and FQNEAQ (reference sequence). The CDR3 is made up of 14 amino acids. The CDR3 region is CASSLRADSYEQYF. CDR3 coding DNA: TGTGCCAGCAGCTTGCGGGCGGACTCCTACGAGCAGTACTTC. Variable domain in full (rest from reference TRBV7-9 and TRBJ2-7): DTGVSQNPRHKITKRGQNVTFRCDPISEHNRLYWYRQTLGQGPEFLTYFQNEAQLEKSRLLSDRFSAERPKGSFSTLEIQRTEQGDSAMYLCASSLRADSYEQYFGPGTRLTVT.

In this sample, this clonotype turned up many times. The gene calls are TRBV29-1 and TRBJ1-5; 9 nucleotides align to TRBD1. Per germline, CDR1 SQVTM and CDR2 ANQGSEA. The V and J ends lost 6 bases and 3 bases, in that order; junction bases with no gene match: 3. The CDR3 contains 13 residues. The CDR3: CSVGTGTNQPQHF. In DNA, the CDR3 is TGCAGCGTCGGGACAGGGACCAATCAGCCCCAGCATTTT. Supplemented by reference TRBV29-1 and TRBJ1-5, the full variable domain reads SAVISQKPSRDICQRGTSLTIQCQVDSQVTMMFWYRQQPGQSLTLIATANQGSEATYESGFVIDKFPISRPNLTFSTLTVSNMSPEDSSIYLCSVGTGTNQPQHFGDGTRLSIL.

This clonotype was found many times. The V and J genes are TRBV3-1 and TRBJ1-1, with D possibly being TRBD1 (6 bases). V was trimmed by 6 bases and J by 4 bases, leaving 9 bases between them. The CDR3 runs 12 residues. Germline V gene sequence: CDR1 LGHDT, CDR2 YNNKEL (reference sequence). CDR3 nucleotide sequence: TGTGCCAGCAGTACCAGGGGCACTGAAGCTTTCTTT. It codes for CASSTRGTEAFF.